This is a list of T cell receptor beta chains from one sample in a study of identical twins. Via MiXCR, TCRdb re-called the 5' RACE reads, giving one row per CDR3 protein. Among 400,000 to 500,000 distinct CDR3 sequences listed, around 20% were seen once. Sequenced: naive T cells sorted from blood. All receptors derive from a man aged 45-60 years in good health. Each CDR3 is given without its conserved first and last residue. A row's size may be missing; if present it is once, few, many or a size class.

V gene	J gene	clone size	CDR3 protein
TRBV15	TRBJ1-4	NA	ATSRPTEVEKLF
TRBV20-1	TRBJ2-7	NA	SARELAGGPEQY
TRBV11-2	TRBJ2-3	many	ASSLGTSGGYPSVLDTQY
TRBV29-1	TRBJ2-5	few	SVAREPSWTQY
TRBV14	TRBJ2-1	NA	ASSPGIILAGGEQF
TRBV4-3	TRBJ2-5	NA	ASSQGDRISPGGQETQY
TRBV12-3/TRBV12-4	TRBJ2-2	NA	ASSLSRGELF
TRBV4-2	TRBJ2-7	many	ASSQGSFSEQY
TRBV30	TRBJ1-2	NA	AWSVTGLYGYT
TRBV27	TRBJ2-1	few	ASSFSSGAYNEQF
TRBV6-1	TRBJ2-7	few	ASSRTTLGQLSYEQY
TRBV28	TRBJ2-3	NA	ATNRAITDTQY
TRBV29-1	TRBJ2-3	NA	SVEDSTDTQY
TRBV9	TRBJ2-1	many	ASSGWTSGYNEQF
TRBV12-3/TRBV12-4	TRBJ2-6	NA	ASSLAAGANVLT
TRBV4-1	TRBJ2-3	many	ASSQEAEPTDTQY
TRBV29-1	TRBJ2-1	few	SVQQVYNEQF
TRBV6-1	TRBJ2-7	many	ASRRGLPSSYEQY
TRBV20-1	TRBJ2-7	few	SAKYRQNAYEQY
TRBV29-1	TRBJ2-1	many	SVVRDNEQF